This T cell receptor beta chain is drawn from a study of T cells in Graves' hyperthyroidism and ophthalmopathy. The study's findings and limits: Among thyroid clonotypes expanded above 0.001, most also appeared in blood.

This clonotype was seen a handful of times. The antigen remains unidentified. Germline CDR1 and CDR2: MNHEY and SMNVEV (reference sequence). V was shortened by 9 bases and J by 0 bases, with 11 bases between the two germline ends. The CDR3 contains 13 residues. Using around 10 ml of fresh peripheral blood, PBMCs were prepared. Amplified TCR beta CDR3 regions derived from RNA transcripts. The TCR CDR3 first-round RT-PCR relied on the HTBI primer set. MiXCR, applied by TCRdb to the multiplex PCR reads, yields one record per CDR3 protein. The repertoire includes a few hundred thousand distinct CDR3 sequences, around a fifth of them detected once, and under 55% sits in the top ten.

The TCR sequence derives from a woman between 65 and 79 years old with Graves' ophthalmopathy. The sample taken for sequencing was blood. This chain connects TRBV27 to TRBJ2-5; a possible D gene is TRBD2 (6 bases). The CDR3 DNA reads as TGTGCCAGTAGCGGAGGGAACCAAGAGACCCAGTACTTC. It is translated as CASSGGNQETQYF.